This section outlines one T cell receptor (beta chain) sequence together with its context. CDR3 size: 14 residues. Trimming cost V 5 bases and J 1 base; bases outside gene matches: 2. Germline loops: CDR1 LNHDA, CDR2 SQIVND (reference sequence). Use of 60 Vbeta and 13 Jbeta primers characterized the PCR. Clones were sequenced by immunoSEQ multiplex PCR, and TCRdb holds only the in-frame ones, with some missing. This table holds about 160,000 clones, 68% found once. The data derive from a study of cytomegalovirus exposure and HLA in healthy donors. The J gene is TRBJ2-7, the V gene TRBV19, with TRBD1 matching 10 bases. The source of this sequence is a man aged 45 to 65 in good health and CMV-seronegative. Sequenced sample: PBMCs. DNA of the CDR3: TGTGCCAGTAGTGACAGGGGGCAGTCCTACGAGCAGTACTTC. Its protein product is CASSDRGQSYEQYF.